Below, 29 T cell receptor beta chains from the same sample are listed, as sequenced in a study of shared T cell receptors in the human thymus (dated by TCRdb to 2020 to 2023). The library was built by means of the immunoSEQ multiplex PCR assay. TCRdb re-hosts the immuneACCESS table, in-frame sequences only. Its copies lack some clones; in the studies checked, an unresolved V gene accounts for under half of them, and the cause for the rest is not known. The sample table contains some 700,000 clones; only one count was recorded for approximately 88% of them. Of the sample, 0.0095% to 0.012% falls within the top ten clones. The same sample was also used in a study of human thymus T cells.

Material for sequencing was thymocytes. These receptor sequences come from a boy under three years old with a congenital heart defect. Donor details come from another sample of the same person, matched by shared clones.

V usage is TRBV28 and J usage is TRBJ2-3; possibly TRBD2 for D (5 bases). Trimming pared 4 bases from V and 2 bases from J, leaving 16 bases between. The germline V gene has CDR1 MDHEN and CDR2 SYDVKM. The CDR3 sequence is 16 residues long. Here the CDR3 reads CASSSLALATTDTQYF. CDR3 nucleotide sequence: TGTGCCAGCAGTTCCTTAGCGCTCGCCACCACAGATACGCAGTATTTT. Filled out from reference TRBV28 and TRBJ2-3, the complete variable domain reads DVKVTQSSRYLVKRTGEKVFLECVQDMDHENMFWYRQDPGLGLRLIYFSYDVKMKEKGDIPEGYSVSREKKERFSLILESASTNQTSMYLCASSSLALATTDTQYFGPGTRLTVL.

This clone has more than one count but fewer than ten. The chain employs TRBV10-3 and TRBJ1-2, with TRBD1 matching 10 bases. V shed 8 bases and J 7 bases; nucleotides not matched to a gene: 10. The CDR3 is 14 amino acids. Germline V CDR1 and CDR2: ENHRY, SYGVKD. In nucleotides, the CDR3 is TGTGCCATCCAAAGGGACAGGGGCGCACGTGGCTACACCTTC. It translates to CAIQRDRGARGYTF.

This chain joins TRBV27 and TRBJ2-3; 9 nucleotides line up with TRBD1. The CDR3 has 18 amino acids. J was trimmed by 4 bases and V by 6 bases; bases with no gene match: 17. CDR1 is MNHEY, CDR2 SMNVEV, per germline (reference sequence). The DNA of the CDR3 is TGTGCCAGCAGACCATACACCGGGGACAGGGAGTCAGCAGATACGCAGTATTTT. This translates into CASRPYTGDRESADTQYF.

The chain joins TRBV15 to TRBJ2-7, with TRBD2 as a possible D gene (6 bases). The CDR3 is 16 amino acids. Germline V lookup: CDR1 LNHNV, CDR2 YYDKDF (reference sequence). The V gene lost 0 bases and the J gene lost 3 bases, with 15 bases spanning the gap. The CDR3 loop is CATSREKGGPIYEQYF. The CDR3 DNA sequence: TGTGCCACCAGCAGAGAAAAGGGAGGCCCAATCTACGAGCAGTACTTC.

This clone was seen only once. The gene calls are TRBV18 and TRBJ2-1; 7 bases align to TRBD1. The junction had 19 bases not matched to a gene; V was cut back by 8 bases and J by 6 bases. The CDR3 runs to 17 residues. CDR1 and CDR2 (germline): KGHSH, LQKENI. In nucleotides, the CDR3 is TGTGCCAGCACCCCCGACAGGGCCCCTAGAAGTTCCAATGAGCAGTTCTTC. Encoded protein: CASTPDRAPRSSNEQFF. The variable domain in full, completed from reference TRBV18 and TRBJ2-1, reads NAGVMQNPRHLVRRRGQEARLRCSPMKGHSHVYWYRQLPEEGLKFMVYLQKENIIDESGMPKERFSAEFPKEGPSILRIQQVVRGDSAAYFCASTPDRAPRSSNEQFFGPGTRLTVL.

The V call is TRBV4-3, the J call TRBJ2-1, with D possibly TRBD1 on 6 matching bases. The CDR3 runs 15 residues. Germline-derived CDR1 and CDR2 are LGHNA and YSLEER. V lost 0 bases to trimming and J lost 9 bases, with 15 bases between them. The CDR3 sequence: CASSQDGDVQGEQFF. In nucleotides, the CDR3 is TGCGCCAGCAGCCAAGATGGGGATGTACAGGGTGAGCAGTTCTTC.

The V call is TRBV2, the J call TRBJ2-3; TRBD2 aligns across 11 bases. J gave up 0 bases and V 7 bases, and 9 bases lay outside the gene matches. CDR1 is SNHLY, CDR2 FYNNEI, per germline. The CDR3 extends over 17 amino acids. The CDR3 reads CASTGLAERASTDTQYF. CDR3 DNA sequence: TGTGCCAGCACGGGACTAGCGGAGCGTGCTAGCACAGATACGCAGTATTTT.

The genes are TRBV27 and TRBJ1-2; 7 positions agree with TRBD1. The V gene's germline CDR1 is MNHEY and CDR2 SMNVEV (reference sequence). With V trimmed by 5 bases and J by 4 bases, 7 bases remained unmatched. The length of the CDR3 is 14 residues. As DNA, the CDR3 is TGTGCCAGCAGTCCGGGACAGACTTTCTATGGCTACACCTTC. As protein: CASSPGQTFYGYTF.

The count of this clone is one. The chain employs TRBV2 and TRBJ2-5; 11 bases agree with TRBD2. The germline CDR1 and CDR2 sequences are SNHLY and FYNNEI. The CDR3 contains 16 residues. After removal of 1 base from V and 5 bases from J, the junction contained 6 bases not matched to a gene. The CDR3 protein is CASSEVLAGEGETQYF. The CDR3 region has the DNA TGTGCCAGCAGTGAAGTACTAGCGGGGGAGGGCGAGACCCAGTACTTC.

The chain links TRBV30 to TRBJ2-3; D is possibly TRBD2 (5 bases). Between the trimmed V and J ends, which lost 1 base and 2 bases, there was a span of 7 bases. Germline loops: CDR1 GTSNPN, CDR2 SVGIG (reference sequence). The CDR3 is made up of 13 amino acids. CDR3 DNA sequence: TGTGCCTGGAGTGGCGGGTCCACAGATACGCAGTATTTT. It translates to CAWSGGSTDTQYF.

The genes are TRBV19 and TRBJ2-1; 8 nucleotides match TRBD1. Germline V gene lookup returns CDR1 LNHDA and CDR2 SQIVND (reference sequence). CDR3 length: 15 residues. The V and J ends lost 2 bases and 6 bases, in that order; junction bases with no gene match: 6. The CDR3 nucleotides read TGTGCCAGTAGTATACAGGGGGCTGGGGCCAATGAGCAGTTCTTC. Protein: CASSIQGAGANEQFF.

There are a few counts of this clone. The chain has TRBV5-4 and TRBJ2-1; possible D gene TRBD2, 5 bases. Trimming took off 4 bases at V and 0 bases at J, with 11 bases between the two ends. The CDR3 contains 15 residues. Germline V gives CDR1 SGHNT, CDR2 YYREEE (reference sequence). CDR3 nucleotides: TGTGCCAGCAGCCTGCGGGTTAGCTCCTACAATGAGCAGTTCTTC. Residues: CASSLRVSSYNEQFF.

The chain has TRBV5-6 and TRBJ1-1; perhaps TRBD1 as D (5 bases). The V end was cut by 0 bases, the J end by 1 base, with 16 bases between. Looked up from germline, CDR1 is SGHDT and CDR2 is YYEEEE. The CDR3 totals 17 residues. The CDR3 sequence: CASSLGGVLGQNTEAFF. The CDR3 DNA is TGTGCCAGCAGCTTGGGGGGGGTCCTAGGGCAGAACACTGAAGCTTTCTTT.

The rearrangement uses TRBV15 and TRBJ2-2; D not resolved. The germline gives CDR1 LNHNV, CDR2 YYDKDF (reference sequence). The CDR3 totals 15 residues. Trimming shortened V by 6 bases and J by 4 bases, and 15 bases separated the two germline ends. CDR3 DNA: TGTGCCACCAGTGTTCGGGTAGAGGCCACCGGGGAGCTGTTTTTT. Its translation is CATSVRVEATGELFF.

CDR3 in amino acids: CASSTDSMAYYGYTF. DNA of the CDR3: TGTGCCAGTAGTACCGACAGCATGGCCTACTATGGCTACACCTTC. The chain joins TRBV19 to TRBJ1-2, with D perhaps matching TRBD1 (5 bases). Germline CDR1 LNHDA, CDR2 SQIVND (reference sequence). V was shortened by 4 bases and J by 3 bases, with 15 bases between the two germline ends. The CDR3 length is 15 residues.

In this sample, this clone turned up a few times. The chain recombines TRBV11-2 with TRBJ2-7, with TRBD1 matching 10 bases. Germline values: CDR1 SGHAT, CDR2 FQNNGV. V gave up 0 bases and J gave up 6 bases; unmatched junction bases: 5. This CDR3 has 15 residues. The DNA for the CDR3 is TGTGCCAGCAGCTTAGAGGGACAGGGGAGGAGCGAGCAGTACTTC. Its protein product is CASSLEGQGRSEQYF.

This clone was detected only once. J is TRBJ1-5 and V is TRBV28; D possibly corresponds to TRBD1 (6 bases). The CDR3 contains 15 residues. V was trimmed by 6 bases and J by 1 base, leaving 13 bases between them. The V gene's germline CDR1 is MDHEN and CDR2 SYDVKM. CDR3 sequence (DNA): TGTGCCAGCAGGGAGCAGCAGGGGAGCAATCAGCCCCAGCATTTT. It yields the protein CASREQQGSNQPQHF.

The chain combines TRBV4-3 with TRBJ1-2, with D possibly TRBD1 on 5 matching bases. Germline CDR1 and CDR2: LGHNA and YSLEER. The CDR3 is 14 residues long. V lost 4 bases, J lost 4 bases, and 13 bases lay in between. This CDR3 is CASSLGEGSYGYTF. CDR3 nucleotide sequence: TGCGCCAGCAGCCTCGGGGAGGGGTCCTATGGCTACACCTTC.

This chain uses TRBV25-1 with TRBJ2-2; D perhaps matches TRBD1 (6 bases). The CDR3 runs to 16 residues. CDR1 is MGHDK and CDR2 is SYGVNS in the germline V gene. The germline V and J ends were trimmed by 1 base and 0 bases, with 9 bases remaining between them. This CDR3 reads CASSEFGTPNTGELFF. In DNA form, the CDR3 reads TGTGCCAGCAGTGAATTTGGGACACCGAACACCGGGGAGCTGTTTTTT.

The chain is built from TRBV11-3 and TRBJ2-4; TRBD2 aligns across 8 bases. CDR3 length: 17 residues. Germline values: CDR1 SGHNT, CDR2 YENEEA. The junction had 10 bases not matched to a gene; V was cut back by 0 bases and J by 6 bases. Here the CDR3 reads CASSLEVAGSISNIQYF. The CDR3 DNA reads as TGTGCCAGCAGCTTAGAGGTAGCGGGAAGTATATCAAACATTCAGTACTTC.

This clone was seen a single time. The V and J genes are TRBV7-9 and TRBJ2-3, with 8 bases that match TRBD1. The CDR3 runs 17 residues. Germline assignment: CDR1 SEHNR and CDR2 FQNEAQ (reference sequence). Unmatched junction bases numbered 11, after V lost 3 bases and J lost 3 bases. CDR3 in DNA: TGTGCCAGCAGCTTCACCGGAGGGACAGGTCGTACAGATACGCAGTATTTT. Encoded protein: CASSFTGGTGRTDTQYF.

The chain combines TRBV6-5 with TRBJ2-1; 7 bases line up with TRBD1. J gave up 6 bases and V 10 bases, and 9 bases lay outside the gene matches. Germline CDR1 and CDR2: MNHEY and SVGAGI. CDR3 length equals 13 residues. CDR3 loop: CATSTGPFNEQFF. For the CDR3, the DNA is TGTGCCACCTCGACAGGGCCGTTCAATGAGCAGTTCTTC.

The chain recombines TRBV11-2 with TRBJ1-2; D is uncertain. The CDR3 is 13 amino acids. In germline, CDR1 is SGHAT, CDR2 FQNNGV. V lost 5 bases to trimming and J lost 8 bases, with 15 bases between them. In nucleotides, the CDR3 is TGTGCCAGCAGCGAGGCCGCGGCCCAGGGCTACACCTTC. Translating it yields CASSEAAAQGYTF. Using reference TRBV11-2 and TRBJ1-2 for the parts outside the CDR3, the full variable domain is EAGVAQSPRYKIIEKRQSVAFWCNPISGHATLYWYQQILGQGPKLLIQFQNNGVVDDSQLPKDRFSAERLKGVDSTLKIQPAKLEDSAVYLCASSEAAAQGYTFGSGTRLTVV.

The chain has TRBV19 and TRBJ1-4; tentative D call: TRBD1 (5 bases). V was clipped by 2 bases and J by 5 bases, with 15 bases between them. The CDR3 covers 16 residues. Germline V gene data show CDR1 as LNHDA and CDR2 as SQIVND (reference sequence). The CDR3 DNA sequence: TGTGCCAGTAGTATATGTCGGACGGGGGAAAATGAAAAACTGTTTTTT. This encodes CASSICRTGENEKLFF.

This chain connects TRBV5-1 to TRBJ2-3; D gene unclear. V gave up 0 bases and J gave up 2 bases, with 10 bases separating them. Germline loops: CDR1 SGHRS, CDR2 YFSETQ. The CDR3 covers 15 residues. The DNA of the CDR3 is TGCGCCAGCAGCTTGGGGCGCGGCACCACAGATACGCAGTATTTT. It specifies CASSLGRGTTDTQYF.

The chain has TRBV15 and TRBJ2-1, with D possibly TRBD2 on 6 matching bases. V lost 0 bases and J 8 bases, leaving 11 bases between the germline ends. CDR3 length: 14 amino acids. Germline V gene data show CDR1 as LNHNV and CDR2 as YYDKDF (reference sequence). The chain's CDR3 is CATSREGGIDEQFF. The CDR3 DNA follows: TGTGCCACCAGCAGAGAGGGGGGAATCGATGAGCAGTTCTTC.

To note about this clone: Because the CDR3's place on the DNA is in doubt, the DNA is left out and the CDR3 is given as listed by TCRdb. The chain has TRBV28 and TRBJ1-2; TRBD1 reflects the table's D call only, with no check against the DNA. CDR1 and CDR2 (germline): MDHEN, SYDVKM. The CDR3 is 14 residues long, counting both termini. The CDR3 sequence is CASILGDSNYGYTF.

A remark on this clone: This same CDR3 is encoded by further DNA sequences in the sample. The CDR3 loop reads CAWSRVVGGRRTYEQYF. CDR3 in DNA: TGTGCCTGGAGCAGGGTCGTGGGCGGGAGGAGGACCTACGAGCAGTACTTC. The V call is TRBV30, the J call TRBJ2-7; 8 bases agree with TRBD2. After removal of 3 bases from V and 2 bases from J, the junction contained 15 bases not matched to a gene. CDR1 and CDR2 (germline): GTSNPN, SVGIG (reference sequence). This CDR3 is 17 amino acids long.

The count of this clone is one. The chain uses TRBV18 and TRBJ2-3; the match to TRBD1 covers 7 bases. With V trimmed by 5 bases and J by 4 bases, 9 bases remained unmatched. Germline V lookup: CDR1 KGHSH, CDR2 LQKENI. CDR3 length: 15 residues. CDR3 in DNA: TGTGCCAGCTCAGCTCGACAGGGTAGGTCAGATACGCAGTATTTT. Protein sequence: CASSARQGRSDTQYF.